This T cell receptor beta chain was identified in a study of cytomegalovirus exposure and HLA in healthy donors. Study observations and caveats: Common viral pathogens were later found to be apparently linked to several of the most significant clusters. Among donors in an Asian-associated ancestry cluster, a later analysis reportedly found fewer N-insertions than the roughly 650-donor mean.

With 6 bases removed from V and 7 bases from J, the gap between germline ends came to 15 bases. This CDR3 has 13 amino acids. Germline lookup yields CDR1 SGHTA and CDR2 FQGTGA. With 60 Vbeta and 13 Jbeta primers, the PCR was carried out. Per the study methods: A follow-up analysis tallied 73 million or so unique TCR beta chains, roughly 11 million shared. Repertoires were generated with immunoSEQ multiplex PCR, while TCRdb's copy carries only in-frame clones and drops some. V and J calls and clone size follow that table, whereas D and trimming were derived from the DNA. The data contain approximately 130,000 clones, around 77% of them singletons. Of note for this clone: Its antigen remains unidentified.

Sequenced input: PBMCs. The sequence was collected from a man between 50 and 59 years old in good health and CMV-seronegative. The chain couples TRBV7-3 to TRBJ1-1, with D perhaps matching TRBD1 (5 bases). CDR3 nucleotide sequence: TGTGCCAGCAGTTCAAGGGGTGCAGGTGAAGCTTTCTTT. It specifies CASSSRGAGEAFF.